This T cell receptor (beta chain) was profiled in a study of T-cell reconstitution after alpha-beta-depleted transplantation in children. The TCRbeta library incorporated unique molecular identifiers. One entry per CDR3 protein, called by TCRdb with MiXCR from the PCR reads. The sample gives about 610,000 distinct CDR3 sequences, more than 9% of which show up once; less than 5% is in the top ten. Germline lookup yields CDR1 MNHEY and CDR2 SVGAGI. This CDR3 region has 18 residues. With 4 bases removed from V and 7 bases from J, the gap between germline ends came to 26 bases. This clonotype was seen only a few times.

This chain uses TRBV6-5 with TRBJ1-5, with a weak D call TRBD1 (6 bases). The sequencing here drew on PBMCs from the stem cell graft donor, taken from the stem cell graft. The receptor comes from a human donor who donated a stem cell graft to a child with acute myeloid leukemia. This CDR3 reads CASSSPVRGLPLEQPQHF. The CDR3 DNA follows: TGTGCCAGCAGTTCCCCAGTCAGGGGATTACCCTTGGAGCAGCCCCAGCATTTT.